The 16 T cell receptor beta chains below come from one sample, sequenced in a study of T cells in Graves' hyperthyroidism and ophthalmopathy. RNA transcripts served as the template for amplifying TCR beta CDR3 regions. The HTBI primer set drove a first-round RT-PCR of the TCR CDR3. One entry per CDR3 protein, called by TCRdb with MiXCR from the multiplex PCR reads. This table has 200,000 to 250,000 distinct CDR3 sequences, around 26% appearing once. The sequencing sample was made of blood. The receptors were gathered from a woman aged 40 to 50 with Graves' ophthalmopathy.

This clonotype was counted many times. The chain joins TRBV7-2 to TRBJ1-3; D uncertain. CDR3 length: 14 residues. Per the germline V gene, CDR1 is SGHTA and CDR2 is FQGNSA. The V end lost 2 bases, the J end lost 4 bases, and 9 bases lay between the germline ends. The CDR3 nucleotides are TGTGCCAGCAGCTTAAGCGTGACCGGAAACACCATATATTTT. Translating it yields CASSLSVTGNTIYF.

This clonotype has a count of ten or more. This chain links TRBV27 with TRBJ1-5; D possibly corresponds to TRBD1 (5 bases). This CDR3 is built from 15 residues. From germline, CDR1 is MNHEY and CDR2 SMNVEV (reference sequence). Trimming took 6 bases from V and 0 from J, leaving 12 bases between them. The DNA for the CDR3 is TGTGCCAGCAGCTGGGGGTCGGATAGCAATCAGCCCCAGCATTTT. This sequence encodes CASSWGSDSNQPQHF.

This clonotype appeared many times. This chain connects TRBV28 to TRBJ2-7; 9 bases fit TRBD2. V trimming: 6 bases; J trimming: 4 bases; junction bases outside the gene matches: 10. CDR1 MDHEN and CDR2 SYDVKM come from the germline V gene. The CDR3 length is 15 residues. CDR3 sequence reads: CASSPPGLADYEQYF. The CDR3 nucleotides read TGTGCCAGCAGCCCTCCGGGACTAGCAGATTACGAGCAGTACTTC.

This clonotype was counted ten times or more. This sequence joins TRBV20-1 and TRBJ2-5, with D possibly being TRBD1 (6 bases). The V gene's germline CDR1 is DFQATT and CDR2 SNEGSKA (reference sequence). The CDR3 consists of 13 residues. The CDR3 DNA sequence: TGCAGCCCACTACCACAGGGTTGGGAGACCCAGTACTTC. Encoded protein: CSPLPQGWETQYF.

V usage is TRBV27 and J usage is TRBJ2-7; D is perhaps TRBD1 or TRBD2 (5 bases each). This CDR3 has 14 residues. Trimming stripped 4 bases from V and 3 bases from J, with 13 bases between. The V gene's germline CDR1 is MNHEY and CDR2 SMNVEV (reference sequence). CDR3 loop: CASSSGRLGYEQYF. CDR3 bases: TGTGCCAGCAGTTCGGGACGGCTAGGCTACGAGCAGTACTTC.

The gene calls are TRBV18 and TRBJ2-2; unclear D gene. The CDR3 has 14 residues. From germline, CDR1 is KGHSH and CDR2 LQKENI. Trimming cost V 3 bases and J 7 bases, with 12 bases left between them. DNA of the CDR3: TGTGCCAGCTCACCTATGGATTACGGCGGGGAGCTGTTTTTT. This encodes CASSPMDYGGELFF.

The V call is TRBV6-2 or TRBV6-3, the J call TRBJ1-2; 8 nucleotides line up with TRBD1. Trimming cost V 4 bases and J 4 bases; bases outside gene matches: 11. From germline, CDR1 is MNHEY and CDR2 SVGEGT. The CDR3 is 16 amino acids. CDR3 amino acids: CASSFSGGAGLYGYTF. As DNA, the CDR3 is TGTGCCAGCAGTTTTTCAGGGGGCGCGGGCCTCTATGGCTACACCTTC.

V usage is TRBV7-2 and J usage is TRBJ1-2; weak D call: TRBD1 (6 bases). CDR1 is SGHTA and CDR2 is FQGNSA in the germline V gene. This CDR3 has 15 amino acids. V shed 6 bases and J shed 1 base, with 15 bases lying between them. The CDR3: CASSSRTAFNYGYTF. The CDR3 DNA follows: TGTGCCAGCAGTTCAAGGACAGCATTTAACTATGGCTACACCTTC.

This clonotype was counted many times. The rearrangement uses TRBV20-1 and TRBJ1-5, with D maybe TRBD1 (5 bases). The CDR3 totals 13 residues. V lost 7 bases to trimming and J lost 4 bases, with 14 bases between them. Germline CDR1 is DFQATT and CDR2 is SNEGSKA (reference sequence). The CDR3 is CSGVRGGNQPQHF. The CDR3 DNA reads as TGCAGTGGCGTAAGGGGAGGAAATCAGCCCCAGCATTTT.

This clonotype was detected many times. The V gene is TRBV18, the J gene TRBJ1-1, with 8 nucleotides matching TRBD1. The CDR3 runs 16 residues. Germline CDR1 reads KGHSH; CDR2 reads LQKENI. J was trimmed by 0 bases and V by 5 bases; bases with no gene match: 8. CDR3 protein: CASSKGQAGMNTEAFF. The CDR3 coding sequence is TGTGCCAGCTCAAAGGGACAGGCTGGAATGAACACTGAAGCTTTCTTT.

This clonotype was detected many times. The J gene is TRBJ2-4, the V gene TRBV30, with D perhaps assigned TRBD1 or TRBD2 (6 bases each). The CDR3 totals 14 residues. The germline V gene encodes CDR1 GTSNPN and CDR2 SVGIG (reference sequence). Trimming removed 2 bases from V and 8 bases from J, with 16 bases in between. DNA for the CDR3: TGTGCCTGGAGTCCGACAGGCTCGGGGGACATTCAGTACTTC. Its translation: CAWSPTGSGDIQYF.

This clonotype was picked up many times. The chain is built from TRBV30 and TRBJ1-1; 7 bases fit TRBD1. V lost 2 bases and J lost 0; bases outside the gene matches: 3. The CDR3 is 14 residues long. Looked up from germline, CDR1 is GTSNPN and CDR2 is SVGIG (reference sequence). In DNA, the CDR3 is TGTGCCTGGAGTCCGGGACAGATGAACACTGAAGCTTTCTTT. Its translation: CAWSPGQMNTEAFF.

This clonotype came up many times. This chain uses TRBV20-1 with TRBJ2-5, with unresolved D. The CDR3 sequence is 11 residues long. The V gene's germline CDR1 is DFQATT and CDR2 SNEGSKA (reference sequence). Trimming stripped 1 base from V and 7 bases from J, with 7 bases between. The CDR3 loop is CSARVDATQYF. For the CDR3, the DNA is TGCAGTGCTAGAGTTGATGCGACCCAGTACTTC.

Many counts were recorded for this clonotype. The V call is TRBV30, the J call TRBJ2-2, with unresolved D. There are 11 residues in the CDR3. CDR1 is GTSNPN, CDR2 SVGIG, per germline (reference sequence). V lost 5 bases and J lost 0, with 1 base in between. CDR3 in amino acids: CAWANTGELFF. In nucleotides, the CDR3 is TGTGCCTGGGCGAACACCGGGGAGCTGTTTTTT.

The chain has TRBV6-1 and TRBJ2-7; 8 positions match TRBD1. The length of the CDR3 is 14 residues. CDR1 is MNHNS, CDR2 SASEGT, per germline. Losses at the gene ends were 6 bases for V and 3 bases for J; bases not matched to a gene: 7. The CDR3 DNA sequence: TGTGCCAGCAGGGCCCCGGGACAGGTCTACGAGCAGTACTTC. It yields the protein CASRAPGQVYEQYF.

This clonotype was picked up many times. The rearrangement links TRBV3-1 to TRBJ1-1; no definite D call. Looked up from germline, CDR1 is LGHDT and CDR2 is YNNKEL (reference sequence). Trimming cost V 4 bases and J 0 bases, with 9 bases left between them. The CDR3 covers 14 residues. The CDR3 region has the DNA TGTGCCAGCAGCCCGGCCGACATGAACACTGAAGCTTTCTTT. Translated: CASSPADMNTEAFF.